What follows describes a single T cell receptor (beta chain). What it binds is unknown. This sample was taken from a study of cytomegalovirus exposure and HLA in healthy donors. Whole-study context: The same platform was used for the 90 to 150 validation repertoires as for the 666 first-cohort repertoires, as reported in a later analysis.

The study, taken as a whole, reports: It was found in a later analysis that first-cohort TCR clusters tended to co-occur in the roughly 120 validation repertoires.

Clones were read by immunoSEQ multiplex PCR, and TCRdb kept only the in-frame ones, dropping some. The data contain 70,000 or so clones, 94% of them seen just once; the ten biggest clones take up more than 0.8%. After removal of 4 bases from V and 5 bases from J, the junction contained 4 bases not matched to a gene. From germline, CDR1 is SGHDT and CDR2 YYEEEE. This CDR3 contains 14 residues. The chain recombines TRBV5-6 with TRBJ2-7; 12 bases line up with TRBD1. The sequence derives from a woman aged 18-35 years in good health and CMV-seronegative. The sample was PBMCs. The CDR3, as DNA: TGTGCCAGCAGCCGGGGACAGGGGGCCGACGAGCAGTACTTC. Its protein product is CASSRGQGADEQYF.